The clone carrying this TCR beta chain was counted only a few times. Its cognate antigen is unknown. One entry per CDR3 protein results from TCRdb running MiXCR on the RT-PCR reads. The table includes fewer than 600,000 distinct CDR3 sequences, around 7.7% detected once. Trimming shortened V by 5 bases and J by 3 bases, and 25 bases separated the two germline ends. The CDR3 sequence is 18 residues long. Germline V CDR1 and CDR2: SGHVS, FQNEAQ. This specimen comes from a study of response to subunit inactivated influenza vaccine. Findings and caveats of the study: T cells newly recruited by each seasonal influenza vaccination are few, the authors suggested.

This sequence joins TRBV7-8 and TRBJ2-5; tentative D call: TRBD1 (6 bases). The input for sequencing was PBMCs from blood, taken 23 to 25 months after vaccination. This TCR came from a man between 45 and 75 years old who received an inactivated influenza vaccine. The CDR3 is CASSRRPSLGALKETQYF. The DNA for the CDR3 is TGTGCCAGCAGCCGCCGCCCCTCGCTGGGGGCATTAAAAGAGACCCAGTACTTC.